The next 12 T cell receptor beta chains were all read from a single sample in a study of monozygotic twins with inflammatory bowel disease. Using the 5' RACE reads, TCRdb records one entry per CDR3 protein without DNA. The table lists 200,000 to 250,000 distinct CDR3 sequences, with more than 7.5% in the top ten. Sequenced: blood. These receptor sequences come from a human donor with ulcerative colitis or Crohn's disease, or a healthy co-twin of an affected twin (not recorded which).

The J gene is TRBJ1-5, the V gene TRBV15; TCRdb reports TRBD1, a call that lacks DNA to check it against. The CDR3 totals 17 residues. CDR1 is LNHNV and CDR2 is YYDKDF in the germline V gene (reference sequence). CDR3 protein: CATSRAPRTVFNQPQHF.

V usage is TRBV18 and J usage is TRBJ2-7; no DNA is available, so the TRBD1 call from TCRdb remains unchecked. The V gene's germline CDR1 is KGHSH and CDR2 LQKENI. This CDR3 spans 14 amino acids. The CDR3 loop reads CASSPSKDSYEQYF.

The gene calls are TRBV11-2 and TRBJ2-1; there is no DNA to check the TCRdb D call of TRBD2. CDR3 length: 16 residues. Germline V gene sequence: CDR1 SGHAT, CDR2 FQNNGV. The chain's CDR3 is CASSTLLAKISNEQFF.

The V call is TRBV7-8, the J call TRBJ1-4. The CDR3 sequence is 14 residues long. In germline, CDR1 is SGHVS, CDR2 FQNEAQ. CDR3 amino acids: CASSLGWTNEKLFF.

This chain connects TRBV7-2 to TRBJ2-1; the D call from TCRdb, TRBD2, cannot be confirmed without DNA. Per germline, CDR1 SGHTA and CDR2 FQGNSA. CDR3 length equals 15 residues. The chain's CDR3 is CASSLVVAGGFKEFF.

The rearrangement links TRBV5-6 to TRBJ2-3; TCRdb's D gene call, TRBD2, goes unchecked for lack of DNA. Germline values: CDR1 SGHDT, CDR2 YYEEEE. CDR3 size: 14 residues. The CDR3 sequence: CASSWSGPTDTQYF.

J is TRBJ2-7 and V is TRBV18; TCRdb's D call of TRBD2 is untestable without DNA. The CDR3 runs 14 residues. The germline CDR1 and CDR2 sequences are KGHSH and LQKENI. The CDR3 reads CASSRTEATYEQYF.

The chain is built from TRBV4-1 and TRBJ1-4; no DNA is available, so the TRBD1 call from TCRdb remains unchecked. Germline values: CDR1 MGHRA, CDR2 YSYEKL. The CDR3 has 15 residues. The CDR3 loop is CASSQGTGDGEKLFF.

V is TRBV12-3 or TRBV12-4 and J is TRBJ1-5. The length of the CDR3 is 14 residues. The CDR3 protein is CASSLRIIDQPQHF.

The chain recombines TRBV5-4 with TRBJ2-5; TCRdb lists TRBD2, though no DNA is available to test this call. This CDR3 is built from 18 residues. The germline V gene encodes CDR1 SGHNT and CDR2 YYREEE (reference sequence). The CDR3 reads CASSLAFGVAERQETQYF. The whole variable domain, filled in from reference TRBV5-4 and TRBJ2-5, reads ETGVTQSPTHLIKTRGQQVTLRCSSQSGHNTVSWYQQALGQGPQFIFQYYREEENGRGNFPPRFSGLQFPNYSSELNVNALELDDSALYLCASSLAFGVAERQETQYFGPGTRLLVL.

This rearrangement joins TRBV27 to TRBJ2-1; there is no DNA to check the TCRdb D call of TRBD2. Germline loops: CDR1 MNHEY, CDR2 SMNVEV (reference sequence). The CDR3 is made up of 16 amino acids. CDR3 amino acids: CASSRLAGGRNNEQFF.

CDR3 amino acids: CASSQPGLADYEQYF. V and J are TRBV5-1 and TRBJ2-7; TCRdb designates TRBD2, a call that cannot be tested without DNA. Germline CDR1 SGHRS, CDR2 YFSETQ. There are 15 residues in the CDR3.